This TCR beta chain emerged from a study of T cell responses to AZD1222 COVID-19 vaccine (dated by TCRdb to the early 2020s). For the wider study: A total of more than 230 trial participants underwent TCR sequencing, of whom some 210 received two doses of AZD1222 and about 26 received two doses of the MenACWY control vaccine. Enrollment into the trials was organized by age into subgroups of 18-55, 56-69 and 70-plus years, and those subgroups contained approximately 150, 30 and 60 TCR-sequenced participants, respectively. On the study overall, not on this receptor specifically: Conclusions about previously exposed vaccinees were limited because only six AZD1222 recipients were SARS-CoV-2 seropositive at baseline. A significant rise in spike-specific TCR breadth and depth was observed after two AZD1222 doses relative to day 0 and relative to MenACWY recipients. In the small 56-69-year group, the increase in depth fell short of significance, most likely because of low power. No day 14 peak-response samples were available, so repertoires were characterized only after the peak T cell response. Participants were mostly white British and included more females than males, and it was suggested by the authors that clonal diversity may have been underestimated. Reportedly, almost half of the unique spike-specific TCRs recognized epitopes lying outside the regions that are mutated in the B.1.351 and B.1.1.7 variants. Vaccine-associated CD4 TCRs spanned the whole spike protein, with dominant responses in regions 160-218 and 743-854.

This clone has a single count. It lacks a known antigen. Per-base quality was not reported, and no clone a single base away is much larger than it. The CDR3 regions of human TCRbeta chains were analyzed by immunosequencing. Per the source publication's procedure: Repertoire TCRs were matched against a reference library of SARS-CoV-2-specific TCRs generated with the MIRA antigen-specificity platform. Breadth was defined as the fraction of unique TCRs that were SARS-CoV-2-associated. Depth was defined as the fraction of total T cells that were SARS-CoV-2-associated. Using the MIRA data, every spike-specific TCR was mapped to the spike region that the TCR reacted to and assigned to either a CD4 or a CD8 class. Log10-transformed breadth and depth values were compared by one-way ANOVA with Sidak's multiple comparisons tests. TCRdb retrieved this table from immuneACCESS and kept in-frame rearrangements only. Not all clones are present; in checked studies, unresolved V genes account for under half, and no reason is known for the remainder. D and trimming come from the DNA, and the V and J calls and clone size come from that table. This sample has approximately 88,000 clones in its table, and about nine tenths of those were observed once. The top ten clones comprise roughly 5% of the sample.

Read against the paper, the sample's time point label means: about 28 days (+/-7) after the second vaccine dose. AZD1222 recipients with second doses at about 4 weeks or about 12 weeks were pooled, because spike-specific TCR depth and breadth did not differ between schedules. Vaccinee samples came from UK trials COV001 and COV002, including a single-blind randomized controlled phase 2/3 trial of AZD1222 (ChAdOx1 nCoV-19) in healthy adults. For TCRbeta chain sequencing, PBMC samples were collected from trial participants at day 0 and at day 28 after the second dose. The sample consisted of peripheral blood, taken 28 days after the second AZD1222 dose. The TCR comes from an adult who received the AZD1222 COVID-19 vaccine.

The nucleotide sequence reads TGCGCCAGCAGCACCCCGGGCGGTGGCACTGAAGCTTTCTTT. It encodes CASSTPGGGTEAFF. In this chain, TRBV5-1 is recombined with TRBJ1-1, with the identity of the D gene unclear. The trim is 4 bases for V and 4 bases for J, with a gap of 14 bases between the germline ends. Including cysteine and phenylalanine, the CDR3 has 14 amino acids. This entry keeps only the CDR3 DNA: 42 bases, framed from base 1. CDR1 and CDR2 (SGHRS, YFSETQ) derive from the germline V gene.